This T cell receptor (beta chain) came from a study of T cell responses to AZD1222 COVID-19 vaccine. Study as a whole: It was second doses at about 4 or about 12 weeks that were pooled.

This clone was observed once. Its antigen remains unknown. Study results and caveats: Two doses of AZD1222 preceded a rise in Spike-specific TCR breadth and depth. Unmutated regions of variants are reportedly targeted by nearly half of spike-specific TCRs. No repertoire was sampled before or during the peak T cell response, only after it.

Assay used: immunoSEQ multiplex PCR; TCRdb lists only in-frame clones, some missing. The sample shows roughly 120,000 clones, approximately 83% of them seen only once. J lost 2 bases, V lost 1 base, and 6 bases had no gene match. Per germline, CDR1 PRHDT and CDR2 FYEKMQ (reference sequence). The CDR3 is 17 amino acids. The TCR sequence derives from an adult in good health. This chain links TRBV13 with TRBJ2-3; 10 bases agree with TRBD2. Source: peripheral blood, taken on day 0 of AZD1222 vaccination. CDR3 DNA: TGTGCCAGCAGCTTAGTGGCACTAGCGGGGAACACAGATACGCAGTATTTT. It is translated as CASSLVALAGNTDTQYF.